This T cell receptor beta chain is from a study of control samples from healthy donors and cancer patients. The assay was immunoSEQ multiplex PCR, and TCRdb's table has in-frame clones only and misses some. The sample has about 48,000 clones, nearly 95% seen once. This CDR3 contains 14 residues. V was shortened by 10 bases and J by 8 bases, with 21 bases between the two germline ends. The germline gives CDR1 SNHLY, CDR2 FYNNEI. The sample consisted of PBMCs. V is TRBV2 and J is TRBJ2-1; tentative D call: TRBD2 (7 bases). This sequence originates from a woman aged 50 to 60 with head and neck cancer. CDR3 DNA: TGTGCCACCGCGGGAGACCTGGGGGCCTATGAGCAGTTCTTC. Protein sequence: CATAGDLGAYEQFF.